These T cell receptor beta chains were read from a single sample in a study of T-cell memory formation after mild COVID-19. TCRdb reprocessed the 5' RACE reads via MiXCR and lists one record per CDR3 protein. The sample lists around 200,000 distinct CDR3 sequences, about 11% occurring once. The material sequenced was PBMCs or a T cell subset sorted from them (not recorded which). All receptors come from a man aged 18 to 29 who had mild COVID-19 (a few samples of this study predate the infection). Cell type and time point are not known. Both conserved end residues are part of each CDR3. A D gene is named only where the DNA matches it firmly. Size values are once, few and many counts, or a class for expanded clones, and some rows have none.

v_gene,abundance,d_gene,j_gene,CDR3nt,CDR3aa
TRBV5-1,many,TRBD2,TRBJ2-1,TGCGCCAGCAGCCTGGGACTAGCGGGGGCGCTGAATGAGCAGTTCTTC,CASSLGLAGALNEQFF
TRBV7-6,few,TRBD1,TRBJ2-2,TGTGCCAGCAGCCGACAGGGGCACTACCTGAACACCGGGGAGCTGTTTTTT,CASSRQGHYLNTGELFF
TRBV7-2,few,.,TRBJ2-7,TGTGCCAGCAGCTGGACTGGGGGTCCCGCCTACGAGCAGTACTTC,CASSWTGGPAYEQYF
TRBV3-1,.,.,TRBJ2-1,TGTGCCAGCAGCCAAACCAGACAGTCCTACAATGAGCAGTTCTTC,CASSQTRQSYNEQFF
TRBV5-1,many,.,TRBJ2-3,TGCGCCAGCAGACCCGGGACCAGCACAGATACGCAGTATTTT,CASRPGTSTDTQYF
TRBV7-2,.,.,TRBJ2-3,TGTGCCAGCAGCCCGTTGAATGTGGTGGGCACAGATACGCAGTATTTT,CASSPLNVVGTDTQYF
TRBV7-2,.,.,TRBJ1-2,TGTGCCAGCAGCTCCGGGGGGGACCGCGCCCTTTCCGGCTATGGCTACACCTTC,CASSSGGDRALSGYGYTF
TRBV7-8,.,.,TRBJ1-2,TGTGCCAGCAGCTTAGAGGCACGGCACCATGGCTACACCTTC,CASSLEARHHGYTF
TRBV6-5,few,.,TRBJ1-5,TGTGCCAGCAAGGGGACCGACAGCCCGGGTCGCAATCAGCCCCAGCATTTT,CASKGTDSPGRNQPQHF
TRBV5-6,many,TRBD2,TRBJ2-3,TGTGCCAGCAGCTTCCTTAGCGGGGGGCCTCTAGGAGATACGCAGTATTTT,CASSFLSGGPLGDTQYF
TRBV6-2/TRBV6-3,.,TRBD1,TRBJ2-1,TGTGCCACCGCGGGACAGGGAGATGAGCAGTTCTTC,CATAGQGDEQFF